This record concerns one T cell receptor beta chain sequence. Its cognate antigen is unknown. The germline gives CDR1 SQVTM, CDR2 ANQGSEA. V lost 6 bases to trimming and J lost 2 bases, with 13 bases between them. The CDR3 has 14 amino acids. The sample comes from a study of T cell clonotyping in hematopoietic cell transplantation. Study results and limitations: Pathologically expanded recipient clonotypes increased progressively from day 30 to day 180 as diversity fell.

Only in-frame clones appear in the TCRdb table, and some are missing; sequencing was by immunoSEQ multiplex PCR. The data contain approximately 7,500 clones, 70% to 90% of them singletons. Recipient blood drawn about 28 days pretransplant and days 30, 100, 180 after. The TCR originated in a female patient in her fifties or sixties who had an allogeneic stem cell transplant from an unrelated donor, so the T cells may come from the graft donor. Some clones in this sample may be carry-over from other donors' samples. The chain employs TRBV29-1 and TRBJ1-4; possible D gene TRBD1, 5 bases. Sequenced material: PBMCs, taken 30 days after allogeneic stem cell transplant. CDR3 nucleotides: TGCAGCGTCGGCCGGGACGGCACTAATGAAAAACTGTTTTTT. Its translation is CSVGRDGTNEKLFF.